Below are 9 T cell receptor beta chains sequenced from a single sample in a study of cytomegalovirus exposure and HLA in healthy donors (dated by TCRdb to the late 2010s). Library generation was performed with the immunoSEQ multiplex PCR assay. For the multiplex PCR, a mixture combining 60 forward primers for TCR Vbeta segments and 13 reverse primers for TCR Jbeta segments was used. What TCRdb holds here is the immuneACCESS table cut down to in-frame rearrangements. Part of the clones is not present; checked against another copy, under half of the missing clones reflect an unresolved V gene, and the others are unexplained. The sample profile shows about 180,000 clones; 80% of them were found once. Jointly, the top ten make up 5% to 7% of the sample. Material: PBMCs. The receptors originated from a man aged 35-49 years in good health and CMV-seronegative.

CDR3 DNA: TGTGCCAGCAGCTATGGCCCCGGGGCGGGGGAGACCCAGTACTTC. Encoded protein: CASSYGPGAGETQYF. This chain uses TRBV7-2 with TRBJ2-5; the D gene is possibly TRBD2 (6 bases). The CDR3 is made up of 15 amino acids. Germline V gene data show CDR1 as SGHTA and CDR2 as FQGNSA. Trimming shortened V by 4 bases and J by 5 bases, and 17 bases separated the two germline ends.

The CDR3 reads CASSRRTSLQNIQYF. The CDR3 DNA reads as TGTGCCAGCAGCCGCCGGACTAGCCTTCAAAACATTCAGTACTTC. The chain couples TRBV7-9 to TRBJ2-4, with 8 bases lining up with TRBD2. The CDR3 is 15 residues long. CDR1 is SEHNR and CDR2 is FQNEAQ in the germline V gene (reference sequence). Germline trimming cut 5 bases from V and 5 bases from J; bases unmatched to any gene: 8.

The gene calls are TRBV7-2 and TRBJ1-3, with D possibly being TRBD1 (5 bases). CDR1 and CDR2 from the germline V gene are SGHTA and FQGNSA. This CDR3 has 16 residues. Trimming removed 3 bases at V and 0 bases at J, with 12 bases between. CDR3 protein: CASSFGGSRSGNTIYF. The CDR3, as DNA: TGTGCCAGCAGCTTCGGGGGTTCGCGCTCTGGAAACACCATATATTTT.

The J gene is TRBJ1-4, the V gene TRBV5-4; D is perhaps TRBD1 (6 bases). The ends were cut back, 3 bases at V and 8 bases at J, with 14 bases in the middle. The germline gives CDR1 SGHNT, CDR2 YYREEE (reference sequence). The CDR3 sequence is 14 residues long. The CDR3 loop reads CASSSQGGGEKLFF. CDR3 in DNA: TGTGCCAGCAGCTCACAGGGTGGAGGCGAAAAACTGTTTTTT.

The chain couples TRBV7-2 to TRBJ1-2; no reliable D call. V was shortened by 2 bases and J by 0 bases, with 10 bases between the two germline ends. This CDR3 comprises 15 residues. Per germline, CDR1 SGHTA and CDR2 FQGNSA. CDR3 amino acids: CASSLSGSTNYGYTF. CDR3 in DNA: TGTGCCAGCAGCTTAAGCGGGTCCACTAACTATGGCTACACCTTC.

This clone was seen more than once but under ten times. The V gene is TRBV7-2, the J gene TRBJ2-5; weak D call: TRBD2 (5 bases). The CDR3 runs 15 residues. With 1 base removed from V and 3 bases from J, the gap between germline ends came to 12 bases. The germline V gene encodes CDR1 SGHTA and CDR2 FQGNSA. Here the CDR3 reads CASSLGPGLKETQYF. The CDR3 DNA follows: TGTGCCAGCAGCTTAGGCCCCGGACTGAAAGAGACCCAGTACTTC.

The V and J genes are TRBV30 and TRBJ2-7; D is unclear. CDR3 size: 12 residues. CDR1 and CDR2 (germline): GTSNPN, SVGIG (reference sequence). V was clipped by 1 base and J by 3 bases, with 7 bases between them. The CDR3 region is CAWSGSGYEQYF. CDR3 coding DNA: TGTGCCTGGAGTGGGTCAGGCTACGAGCAGTACTTC.

J is TRBJ2-5 and V is TRBV7-6, with 10 bases that match TRBD1. In germline, CDR1 is SGHVS, CDR2 FNYEAQ. With 4 bases clipped from V and 5 bases from J, the junction kept 13 bases outside the gene matches. This CDR3 comprises 17 residues. The chain's CDR3 is CASSYGQGGSGRETQYF. DNA of the CDR3: TGTGCCAGCAGCTACGGACAGGGGGGTTCGGGTCGGGAGACCCAGTACTTC. The whole variable domain, filled in from reference TRBV7-6 and TRBJ2-5, reads GAGVSQSPRYKVTKRGQDVALRCDPISGHVSLYWYRQALGQGPEFLTYFNYEAQQDKSGLPNDRFSAERPEGSISTLTIQRTEQRDSAMYRCASSYGQGGSGRETQYFGPGTRLLVL.

The chain employs TRBV6-1 and TRBJ2-5, with D perhaps TRBD1 (5 bases). Trimming shortened V by 0 bases and J by 4 bases, and 15 bases separated the two germline ends. Germline CDR1 and CDR2: MNHNS and SASEGT. This CDR3 is built from 16 residues. In DNA, the CDR3 is TGTGCCAGCAGTGAAGCCTGGGGCACCGCTAGAGAGACCCAGTACTTC. Protein: CASSEAWGTARETQYF.